This T cell receptor beta chain stems from a study of CD8 T cells in Susac syndrome. General study findings and limits: TEMRA cells and active patients showed peak Susac CD8+ clonal expansion.

The CDR3 loop spans 11 amino acids. The germline V gene encodes CDR1 SQVTM and CDR2 ANQGSEA. TCR beta sequencing covered blood CD8+ and CD4+ T cells. Patients with Susac syndrome showed fulfilment of recently defined diagnostic criteria for definite or probable disease. As for this clonotype: Its antigen is not known.

Reverse transcription of about 0.45 to 1 ug RNA was performed with random hexamers. TCRdb re-derived calls from the immunoSEQ multiplex PCR reads in MiXCR, one entry per CDR3 protein. The table has about 83,000 distinct CDR3 sequences, approximately 95% seen once; the top ten hold about 0.45%. The chain carries TRBV29-1 and TRBJ2-1; 8 bases match TRBD1. This receptor was obtained from a human donor with Susac syndrome. Material for sequencing was CD8+ T cells from PBMCs. DNA of the CDR3: TGCAGTGAGGACAGGGACAATGAGCAGTTCTTC. Its translation: CSEDRDNEQFF.